This T cell receptor beta chain was recorded in a study of CD8+ T cells in alopecia areata. Following RNA extraction, reverse transcription yielded cDNA that acted as the sequencing template. Sequencing was performed with immunoSEQ multiplex PCR; in TCRdb, only in-frame clones are kept and a portion is missing. The sample includes some 96,000 clones, 60% to 65% seen only once; the top ten take about a sixth. Germline V gives CDR1 SEHNR, CDR2 FQNEAQ (reference sequence). V lost 4 bases, J lost 7 bases, and 14 bases stayed unmatched. The CDR3 is made up of 17 amino acids. Study-level findings and limits: Scalp clonality decreased significantly with tofacitinib, and so did expanded CD8+ clones among the top 100.

Regarding this clone: Its antigen is not identified.

Treatment meaning: oral pan-JAK inhibitor, 5-10 mg twice daily. The sequence was obtained from a human donor with alopecia areata. Source: CD8+ T cells sorted from blood, taken at week 4, from a patient treated with tofacitinib. V and J are TRBV7-9 and TRBJ2-1; 9 nucleotides line up with TRBD2. In DNA form, the CDR3 reads TGTGCCAGCAGCTCTTCTAAGGGGCTAGCGGGAACAAATGAGCAGTTCTTC. Amino acid sequence: CASSSSKGLAGTNEQFF.